This TCR beta chain was sequenced in a study of tumor-infiltrating lymphocytes in primary liver carcinoma. Across the whole study: Patients' primary liver carcinoma was surgically resected. Spanning 30 to 69 years of age, the patients were men and women. Staged T1-T3 N0M0, the tumors had sizes that ranged from roughly 4 to 11 cm across.

RNA was extracted from whole blood without cell sorting, alongside germline DNA. Using a constant-region primer together with ProtoScript II reverse transcriptase, TCR beta cDNA was made from approximately 500 ng of total RNA. Three rounds of nested multiplex PCR with slightly modified ARM-PCR produced TCR beta libraries. With TRBV1-TRBV30 forward primers and a C-beta reverse primer, the first two PCR rounds were run for around 10 cycles each. TCRdb processed the multiplex PCR reads anew with MiXCR; each CDR3 protein has one entry. The table has fewer than 400,000 distinct CDR3 sequences, roughly two thirds seen once. In the case of this clonotype: The antigen is undetermined. The CDR3 carries no conserved terminal phenylalanine or tryptophan, so it likely arises from a read error.

General study points: Significantly larger top-250-clone fractions were found in tumors than in blood (p = 0.039).

Germline CDR1 reads MNHEY; CDR2 reads SVGAGI. CDR3 length: 14 amino acids. V lost 7 bases, J lost 1 base, and 6 bases stayed unmatched. The V and J genes are TRBV6-5 and TRBJ2-7; 8 bases are a match to TRBD1. Sequenced sample: peripheral blood. This receptor was obtained from a man aged 35-49 years with primary liver carcinoma and hepatitis B virus infection. The CDR3 sequence: CASTRTGTSYEQYL. For the CDR3, the DNA is TGTGCCAGCACCCGGACAGGGACATCCTACGAGCAGTACTTA.